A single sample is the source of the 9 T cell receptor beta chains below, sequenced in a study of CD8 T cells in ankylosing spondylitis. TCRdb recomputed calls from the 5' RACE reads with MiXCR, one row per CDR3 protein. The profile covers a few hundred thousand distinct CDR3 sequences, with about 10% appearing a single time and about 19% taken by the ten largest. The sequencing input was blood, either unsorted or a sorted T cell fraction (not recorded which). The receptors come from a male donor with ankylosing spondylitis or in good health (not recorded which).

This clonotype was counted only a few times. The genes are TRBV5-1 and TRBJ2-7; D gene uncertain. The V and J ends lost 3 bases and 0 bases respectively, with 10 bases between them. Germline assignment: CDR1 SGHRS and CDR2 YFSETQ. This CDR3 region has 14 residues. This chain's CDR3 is CASSWAESSYEQYF. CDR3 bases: TGCGCCAGCAGCTGGGCAGAGAGCTCCTACGAGCAGTACTTC.

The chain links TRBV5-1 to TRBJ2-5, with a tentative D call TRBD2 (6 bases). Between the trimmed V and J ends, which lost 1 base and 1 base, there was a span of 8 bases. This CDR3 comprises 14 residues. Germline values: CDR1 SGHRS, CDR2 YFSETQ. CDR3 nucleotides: TGCGCCAGCAGCTTGCGGCGGGGCCAAGAGACCCAGTACTTC. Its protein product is CASSLRRGQETQYF.

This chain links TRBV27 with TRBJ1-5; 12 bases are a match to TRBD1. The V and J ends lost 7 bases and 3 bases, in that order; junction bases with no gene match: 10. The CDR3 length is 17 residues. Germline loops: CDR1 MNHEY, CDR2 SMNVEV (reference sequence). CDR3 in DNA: TGTGCCAGCACCCGAGAGGGGACAGGGGGCCCCAATCAGCCCCAGCATTTT. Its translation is CASTREGTGGPNQPQHF.

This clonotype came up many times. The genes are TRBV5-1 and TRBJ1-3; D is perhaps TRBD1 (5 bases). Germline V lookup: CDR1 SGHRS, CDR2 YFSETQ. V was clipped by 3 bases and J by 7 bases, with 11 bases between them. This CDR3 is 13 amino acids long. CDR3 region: CASSSAGTNTIYF. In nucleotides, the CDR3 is TGCGCCAGCAGCTCTGCAGGGACGAACACCATATATTTT.

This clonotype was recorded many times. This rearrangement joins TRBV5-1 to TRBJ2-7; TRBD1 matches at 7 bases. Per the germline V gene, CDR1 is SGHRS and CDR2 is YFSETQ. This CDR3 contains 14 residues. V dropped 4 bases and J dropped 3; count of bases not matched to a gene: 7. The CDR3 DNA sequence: TGCGCCAGCAGCCCCGGGACAGAGAACTACGAGCAGTACTTC. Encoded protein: CASSPGTENYEQYF.

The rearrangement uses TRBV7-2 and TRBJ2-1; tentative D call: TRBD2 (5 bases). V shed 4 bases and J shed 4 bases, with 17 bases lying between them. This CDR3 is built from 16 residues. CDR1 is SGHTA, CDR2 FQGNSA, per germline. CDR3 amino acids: CASSSRERELYNEQFF. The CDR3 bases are TGTGCCAGCAGCTCACGGGAACGGGAATTATACAATGAGCAGTTCTTC.

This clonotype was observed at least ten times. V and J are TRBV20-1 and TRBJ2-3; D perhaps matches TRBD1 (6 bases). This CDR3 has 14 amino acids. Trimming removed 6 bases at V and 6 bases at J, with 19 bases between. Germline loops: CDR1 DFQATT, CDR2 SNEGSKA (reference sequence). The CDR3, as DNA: TGCAGTGCAAGTGGGACACCGACGTCGGATACGCAGTATTTT. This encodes CSASGTPTSDTQYF.

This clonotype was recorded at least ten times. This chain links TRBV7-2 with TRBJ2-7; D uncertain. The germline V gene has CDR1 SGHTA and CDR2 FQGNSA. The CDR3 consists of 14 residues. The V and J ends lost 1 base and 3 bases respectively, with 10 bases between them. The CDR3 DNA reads TGTGCCAGCAGCTTAGGTGTAGGAGACTACGAGCAGTACTTC. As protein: CASSLGVGDYEQYF.

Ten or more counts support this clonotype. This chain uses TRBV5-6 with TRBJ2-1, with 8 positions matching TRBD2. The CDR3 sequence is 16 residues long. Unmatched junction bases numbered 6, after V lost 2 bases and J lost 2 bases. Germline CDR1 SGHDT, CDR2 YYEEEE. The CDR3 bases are TGTGCCAGCAGCTTCCGGACTAGCCGGGCCTACAATGAGCAGTTCTTC. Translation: CASSFRTSRAYNEQFF.